This T cell receptor (beta chain) was observed in a study of T cells expressing NK-cell markers. Germline CDR1 MNHNS, CDR2 SASEGT. The CDR3 sequence is 15 residues long. Study-wide points: In a few donors, dominant clonotypes made up roughly 28.3-65% of CD3+CD56-NKG2C+ cells.

cDNA encoding TCR beta was synthesized via 5'RACE template switching incorporating UMIs. TCRdb re-called the 5' RACE reads; every CDR3 protein appears as one record, without DNA. The repertoire table contains some 150,000 distinct CDR3 sequences. Details on this clonotype: Its antigen is as yet unknown.

This chain links TRBV6-1 with TRBJ1-1; TCRdb's D call of TRBD1 is untestable without DNA. The sample consisted of blood T cells: a sorted CD56 or NKG2C T cell subset, CD4+ or CD8+ T cells, or bulk PBMC T cells (not recorded which). The sequence derives from a man between 18 and 35 years old in good health. CDR3 sequence reads: CASSFVQGPSPEAFF.